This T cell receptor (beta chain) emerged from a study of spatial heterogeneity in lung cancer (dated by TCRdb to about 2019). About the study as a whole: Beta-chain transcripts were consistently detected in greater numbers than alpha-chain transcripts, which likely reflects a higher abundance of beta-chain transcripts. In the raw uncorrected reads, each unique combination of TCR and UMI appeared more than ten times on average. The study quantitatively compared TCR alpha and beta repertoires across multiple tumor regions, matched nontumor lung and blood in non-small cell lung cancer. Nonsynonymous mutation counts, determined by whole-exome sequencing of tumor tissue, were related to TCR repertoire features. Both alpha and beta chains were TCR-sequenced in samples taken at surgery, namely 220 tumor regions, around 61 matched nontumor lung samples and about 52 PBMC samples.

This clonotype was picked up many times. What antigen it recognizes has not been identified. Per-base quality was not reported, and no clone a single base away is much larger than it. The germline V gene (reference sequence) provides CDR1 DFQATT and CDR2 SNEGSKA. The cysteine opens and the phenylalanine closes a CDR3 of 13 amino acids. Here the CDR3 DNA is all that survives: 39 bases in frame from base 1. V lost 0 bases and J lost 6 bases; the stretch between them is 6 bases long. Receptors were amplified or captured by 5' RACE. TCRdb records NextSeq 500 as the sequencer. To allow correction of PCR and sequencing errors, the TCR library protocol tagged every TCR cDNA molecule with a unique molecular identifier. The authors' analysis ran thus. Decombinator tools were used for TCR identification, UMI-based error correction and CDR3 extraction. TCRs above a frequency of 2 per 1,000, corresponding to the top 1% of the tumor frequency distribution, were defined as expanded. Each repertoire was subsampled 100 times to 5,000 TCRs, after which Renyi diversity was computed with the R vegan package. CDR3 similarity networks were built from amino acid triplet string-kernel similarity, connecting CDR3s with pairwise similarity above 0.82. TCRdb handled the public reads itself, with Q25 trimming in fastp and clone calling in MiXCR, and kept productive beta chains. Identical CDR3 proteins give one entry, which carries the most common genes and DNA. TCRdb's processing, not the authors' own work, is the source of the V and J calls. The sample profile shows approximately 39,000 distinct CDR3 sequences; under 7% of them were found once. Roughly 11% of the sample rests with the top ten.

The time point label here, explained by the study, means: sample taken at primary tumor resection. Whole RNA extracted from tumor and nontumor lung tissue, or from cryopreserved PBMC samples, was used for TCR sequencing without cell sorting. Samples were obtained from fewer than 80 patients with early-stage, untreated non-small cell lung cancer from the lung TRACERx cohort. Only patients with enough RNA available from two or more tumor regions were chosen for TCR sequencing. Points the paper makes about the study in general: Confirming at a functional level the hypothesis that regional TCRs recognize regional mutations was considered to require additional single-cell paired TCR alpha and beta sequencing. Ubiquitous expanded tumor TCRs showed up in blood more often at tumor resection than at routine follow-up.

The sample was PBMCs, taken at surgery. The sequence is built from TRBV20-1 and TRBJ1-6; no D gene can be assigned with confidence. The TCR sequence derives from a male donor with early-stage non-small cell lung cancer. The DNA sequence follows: TGCAGTGCTAGAGAAGACATTAATTCACCCCTCCACTTT. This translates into CSAREDINSPLHF.